This is a list of T cell receptor beta chains from one sample in a study of OX40 agonist ivuxolimab in advanced cancers. The table came from immunoSEQ multiplex PCR; TCRdb's copy has only in-frame clones and leaves some out. The table lists approximately 60,000 clones, under 95% of them singletons. Sequenced here: CD4+ or CD8+ T cells sorted from blood, sampled in a trial of the OX40 agonist ivuxolimab. The receptor set was obtained from an adult with an advanced solid tumor such as melanoma, head and neck, liver or kidney cancer. Both conserved end residues are part of each CDR3. The D gene is left open where the match is weak. Not every row has a clone size; where given, it reads once, few, many or a size class.

d_call: -; v_call: TRBV19; clone_size: -; j_call: TRBJ2-7; cdr3_aa: CASSGADSRRQYF; cdr3_nt: TGTGCCAGTAGTGGAGCGGACAGCCGAAGGCAGTACTTC
d_call: TRBD2; v_call: TRBV7-3; clone_size: -; j_call: TRBJ2-3; cdr3_aa: CASSSGLATDTQYF; cdr3_nt: TGTGCCAGCAGCTCGGGACTAGCGACAGATACGCAGTATTTT
d_call: TRBD2; v_call: TRBV7-7; clone_size: -; j_call: TRBJ2-5; cdr3_aa: CASSPRPLAGRKETQYF; cdr3_nt: TGTGCTAGCAGCCCTCGTCCCCTAGCGGGAAGGAAAGAGACCCAGTACTTC
d_call: -; v_call: TRBV4-1; clone_size: -; j_call: TRBJ2-5; cdr3_aa: CASNQGWGGKETQYF; cdr3_nt: TGCGCCAGCAACCAAGGCTGGGGCGGCAAAGAGACCCAGTACTTC
d_call: TRBD2; v_call: TRBV5-4; clone_size: -; j_call: TRBJ2-4; cdr3_aa: CASSPGGGSKNIQYF; cdr3_nt: TGTGCCAGCAGCCCGGGGGGGGGTTCCAAAAACATTCAGTACTTC
d_call: TRBD1; v_call: TRBV18; clone_size: few; j_call: TRBJ2-1; cdr3_aa: CASSPTGDEQFF; cdr3_nt: TGTGCCAGCTCACCGACAGGGGATGAGCAGTTCTTC
d_call: -; v_call: TRBV7-3; clone_size: -; j_call: TRBJ2-2; cdr3_aa: CASSLAGGKTGELFF; cdr3_nt: TGTGCCAGCAGCCTCGCTGGAGGGAAGACCGGGGAGCTGTTTTTT
d_call: -; v_call: TRBV4-1; clone_size: -; j_call: TRBJ2-1; cdr3_aa: CASSQDLAGRRAQFF; cdr3_nt: TGCGCCAGCAGCCAAGATTTGGCAGGGCGACGTGCGCAGTTCTTC
d_call: -; v_call: TRBV5-6; clone_size: -; j_call: TRBJ1-5; cdr3_aa: CASSLGRSNQPQHF; cdr3_nt: TGTGCCAGCAGCTTGGGACGTAGCAATCAGCCCCAGCATTTT
d_call: -; v_call: TRBV15; clone_size: -; j_call: TRBJ2-7; cdr3_aa: CATSRQQGQVEQYF; cdr3_nt: TGTGCCACCAGCAGACAACAAGGACAAGTCGAGCAGTACTTC
d_call: TRBD1; v_call: TRBV19; clone_size: -; j_call: TRBJ2-5; cdr3_aa: CASSTTGTGGETQYF; cdr3_nt: TGTGCCAGTAGTACCACCGGGACAGGGGGAGAGACCCAGTACTTC
d_call: TRBD1; v_call: TRBV7-3; clone_size: -; j_call: TRBJ2-7; cdr3_aa: CASSVGQGPYEQYF; cdr3_nt: TGTGCCAGCAGCGTAGGACAGGGGCCCTACGAGCAGTACTTC
d_call: -; v_call: TRBV27; clone_size: -; j_call: TRBJ2-6; cdr3_aa: CATRRGGSGANVLTF; cdr3_nt: TGTGCCACCCGGAGGGGGGGCTCTGGGGCCAACGTCCTGACTTTC
d_call: TRBD2; v_call: TRBV5-1; clone_size: -; j_call: TRBJ2-7; cdr3_aa: CASSPGLAGGSAYEQYF; cdr3_nt: TGCGCCAGCAGCCCTGGACTAGCGGGAGGTAGCGCCTACGAGCAGTACTTC
d_call: -; v_call: TRBV19; clone_size: -; j_call: TRBJ2-5; cdr3_aa: CASQQGGTETQYF; cdr3_nt: TGTGCCAGTCAACAGGGAGGAACGGAGACCCAGTACTTC
d_call: TRBD1; v_call: TRBV5-1; clone_size: -; j_call: TRBJ2-7; cdr3_aa: CASSSTGTGTYEQYF; cdr3_nt: TGCGCCAGCAGTTCGACCGGGACAGGGACCTACGAGCAGTACTTC
d_call: -; v_call: TRBV6-5; clone_size: -; j_call: TRBJ2-1; cdr3_aa: CASSYGAEIYNEQFF; cdr3_nt: TGTGCCAGCAGTTACGGCGCGGAGATCTACAATGAGCAGTTCTTC
d_call: -; v_call: TRBV2; clone_size: -; j_call: TRBJ2-7; cdr3_aa: CATSSQAGYEQYF; cdr3_nt: TGTGCCACCTCCTCTCAGGCCGGGTACGAGCAGTACTTC
d_call: -; v_call: TRBV6-1; clone_size: -; j_call: TRBJ1-1; cdr3_aa: CASRGGTEAFF; cdr3_nt: TGTGCCAGCAGAGGGGGTACTGAAGCTTTCTTT
d_call: -; v_call: TRBV9; clone_size: -; j_call: TRBJ2-5; cdr3_aa: CASSVIPTGQETQYF; cdr3_nt: TGTGCCAGCAGCGTAATTCCGACAGGCCAAGAGACCCAGTACTTC
d_call: -; v_call: TRBV19; clone_size: -; j_call: TRBJ1-3; cdr3_aa: CASSILGNTIYF; cdr3_nt: TGTGCCAGTAGTATACTTGGAAACACCATATATTTT
d_call: -; v_call: TRBV6-5; clone_size: -; j_call: TRBJ2-7; cdr3_aa: CASTWSDSPSYEQYF; cdr3_nt: TGTGCCAGCACCTGGTCGGACAGTCCATCCTACGAGCAGTACTTC
d_call: TRBD1; v_call: TRBV27; clone_size: -; j_call: TRBJ2-2; cdr3_aa: CASGPYRQGATGELFF; cdr3_nt: TGTGCCAGCGGCCCTTACCGGCAGGGGGCCACCGGGGAGCTGTTTTTT
d_call: -; v_call: TRBV30; clone_size: -; j_call: TRBJ1-5; cdr3_aa: CAWSVLSNQPQHF; cdr3_nt: TGTGCCTGGAGTGTACTTAGCAATCAGCCCCAGCATTTT
d_call: -; v_call: TRBV28; clone_size: -; j_call: TRBJ2-6; cdr3_aa: CASSSLISGANVLTF; cdr3_nt: TGTGCCAGCAGTTCCTTAATTTCAGGGGCCAACGTCCTGACTTTC
d_call: -; v_call: TRBV19; clone_size: -; j_call: TRBJ1-1; cdr3_aa: CASSIDRVPEAFF; cdr3_nt: TGTGCCAGTAGTATAGATCGGGTCCCTGAAGCTTTCTTT
d_call: TRBD1; v_call: TRBV10-3; clone_size: -; j_call: TRBJ1-1; cdr3_aa: CAISDLTGGSFF; cdr3_nt: TGTGCCATCAGTGATCTAACAGGGGGGTCTTTCTTT
d_call: -; v_call: TRBV2; clone_size: -; j_call: TRBJ1-5; cdr3_aa: CASSEENQPGQPQHF; cdr3_nt: TGTGCCAGCAGTGAAGAGAATCAACCGGGTCAGCCCCAGCATTTT
d_call: -; v_call: TRBV5-1; clone_size: -; j_call: TRBJ2-3; cdr3_aa: CASSLGQGRDTQYF; cdr3_nt: TGCGCCAGCAGCTTGGGCCAGGGGAGAGATACGCAGTATTTT
d_call: TRBD1; v_call: TRBV6-6; clone_size: -; j_call: TRBJ1-2; cdr3_aa: CASSYSPGTGDGYTF; cdr3_nt: TGTGCCAGCAGTTATTCACCCGGGACAGGGGATGGCTACACCTTC
d_call: TRBD2; v_call: TRBV19; clone_size: -; j_call: TRBJ2-1; cdr3_aa: CASRDPGLANEQFF; cdr3_nt: TGTGCCAGTAGGGACCCGGGACTAGCGAATGAGCAGTTCTTC
d_call: -; v_call: TRBV5-1; clone_size: -; j_call: TRBJ2-1; cdr3_aa: CASSFYGIIGSYNEQFF; cdr3_nt: TGCGCCAGCAGCTTTTACGGGATCATAGGCTCCTACAATGAGCAGTTCTTC
d_call: TRBD1; v_call: TRBV27; clone_size: -; j_call: TRBJ2-7; cdr3_aa: CASNPTGGYEQYF; cdr3_nt: TGTGCCAGCAACCCGACAGGGGGCTACGAGCAGTACTTC
d_call: -; v_call: TRBV6-5; clone_size: -; j_call: TRBJ1-6; cdr3_aa: CASSYSSLNSPLHF; cdr3_nt: TGTGCCAGCAGTTACTCATCACTTAATTCACCCCTCCACTTT
d_call: -; v_call: TRBV5-1; clone_size: -; j_call: TRBJ1-4; cdr3_aa: CASSPGLVSATNEKLFF; cdr3_nt: TGCGCCAGCAGCCCGGGGCTGGTGAGTGCAACTAATGAAAAACTGTTTTTT